Shown below are 12 T cell receptor beta chains from a single sample sequenced in a study of CXCR3-negative and CXCR3-positive naive CD8 T cells. The libraries of TRB cDNA were prepared using 5' RACE with UMI labels. No DNA is given; TCRdb re-called the 5' RACE reads and lists each CDR3 protein once. The sample's table shows over 20,000 distinct CDR3 sequences. Sample: memory CD8+ T cells from blood. All receptors come from a human donor in good health. Some clones in this sample may be carry-over from other donors' samples.

This chain links TRBV12-3 or TRBV12-4 with TRBJ2-7. The CDR3 loop spans 12 amino acids. The CDR3 here is CASSFGAYEQYF.

This chain connects TRBV7-9 to TRBJ2-3; there is no DNA to check the TCRdb D call of TRBD2. The germline V gene has CDR1 SEHNR and CDR2 FQNEAQ (reference sequence). CDR3 length: 15 amino acids. The CDR3 protein is CASSQSPPVADTQYF. The complete variable domain, with remaining parts taken from reference TRBV7-9 and TRBJ2-3, reads DTGVSQNPRHKITKRGQNVTFRCDPISEHNRLYWYRQTLGQGPEFLTYFQNEAQLEKSRLLSDRFSAERPKGSFSTLEIQRTEQGDSAMYLCASSQSPPVADTQYFGPGTRLTVL.

The chain links TRBV6-2 or TRBV6-3 to TRBJ1-2; as DNA is missing, the TRBD1 call by TCRdb cannot be tested. From germline, CDR1 is MNHEY and CDR2 SVGEGT. The CDR3 runs 15 residues. The CDR3 here is CASSQGLLEDYGYTF.

The rearrangement joins TRBV9 to TRBJ2-2; TCRdb gives TRBD1 as the D gene, but with no DNA this cannot be confirmed. Germline CDR1 SGDLS, CDR2 YYNGEE. CDR3 size: 15 residues. The CDR3 region is CASSATGANTGELFF.

The J gene is TRBJ2-3, the V gene TRBV29-1; TCRdb gives TRBD1 as the D gene, but with no DNA this cannot be confirmed. In germline, CDR1 is SQVTM, CDR2 ANQGSEA. The CDR3 runs 15 residues. The CDR3 loop reads CSVEDEETGGDTQYF.

V gene TRBV28 combines with J gene TRBJ1-1. The CDR3 loop spans 15 amino acids. Per the germline V gene, CDR1 is MDHEN and CDR2 is SYDVKM. The CDR3 sequence: CASSSLHLTNTEAFF.

J is TRBJ2-1 and V is TRBV7-8; as DNA is missing, the TRBD2 call by TCRdb cannot be tested. Germline V CDR1 and CDR2: SGHVS, FQNEAQ. The length of the CDR3 is 15 residues. The chain's CDR3 is CASSLGPAGNNEQFF.

V usage is TRBV30 and J usage is TRBJ2-5. Germline assignment: CDR1 GTSNPN and CDR2 SVGIG (reference sequence). The CDR3 sequence is 12 residues long. The CDR3: CAWSIAGETQYF.

This clonotype registers medium-sized by frequency. The chain uses TRBV6-1 and TRBJ2-1; TCRdb's assignment of TRBD2 cannot be checked, as there is no DNA. Germline CDR1 is MNHNS and CDR2 is SASEGT. CDR3 length: 14 residues. The CDR3 here is CASNPGLAGVEQFF.

V gene TRBV15 combines with J gene TRBJ1-4; TCRdb reports TRBD1, a call that lacks DNA to check it against. From germline, CDR1 is LNHNV and CDR2 YYDKDF (reference sequence). The CDR3 is made up of 11 amino acids. CDR3 residues: CATTPPDSQFF.

According to its frequency, this clonotype is medium-sized (0.01 to 0.1%). The chain is built from TRBV5-5 and TRBJ2-4; there is no DNA to check the TCRdb D call of TRBD1. From germline, CDR1 is SGHKS and CDR2 YYEKEE (reference sequence). This CDR3 is built from 14 residues. This chain's CDR3 is CASSFLQGKNIQYF.

The chain carries TRBV7-3 and TRBJ1-1; TCRdb reports TRBD1, a call that lacks DNA to check it against. CDR3 length: 15 residues. Germline V gene data show CDR1 as SGHTA and CDR2 as FQGTGA. The CDR3 sequence: CASSLMQGANTEAFF.